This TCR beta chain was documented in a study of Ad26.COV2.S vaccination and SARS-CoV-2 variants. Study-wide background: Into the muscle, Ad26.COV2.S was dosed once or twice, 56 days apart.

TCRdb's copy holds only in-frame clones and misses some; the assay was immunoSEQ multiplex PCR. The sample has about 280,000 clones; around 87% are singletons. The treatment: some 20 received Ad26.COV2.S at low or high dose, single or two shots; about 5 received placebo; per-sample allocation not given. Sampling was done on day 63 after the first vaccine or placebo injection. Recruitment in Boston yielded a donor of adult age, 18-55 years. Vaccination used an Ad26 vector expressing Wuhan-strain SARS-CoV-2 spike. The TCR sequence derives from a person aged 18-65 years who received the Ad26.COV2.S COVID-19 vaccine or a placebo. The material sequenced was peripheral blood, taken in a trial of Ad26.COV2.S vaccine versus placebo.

CDR3 amino acids: CASSQGPPQGNEQFF. In DNA form, the CDR3 reads TGTGCCAGCAGCCAAGGGCCGCCCCAGGGCAATGAGCAGTTCTTC. This chain connects TRBV3-1 (or the pseudogene TRBV3-2) to TRBJ2-1; maybe TRBD1 (5 bases). This CDR3 has 15 residues. Trimming took 1 base from V and 6 from J, leaving 13 bases between them. Germline CDR1 reads LGHDT; CDR2 reads YNNKEL (reference sequence).